This entry is about one T cell receptor beta chain. The sample is drawn from a study of OX40 agonist ivuxolimab in advanced cancers. Assay used: immunoSEQ multiplex PCR; TCRdb lists only in-frame clones, some missing. This sample has around 61,000 clones; about four fifths occur once, and the top ten carry 5%. Material: CD4+ or CD8+ T cells sorted from blood, obtained in a trial of the OX40 agonist ivuxolimab. This sequence was found in an adult with an advanced solid tumor such as melanoma, head and neck, liver or kidney cancer.

Written as DNA, the CDR3 is TGTGCCAGTAAACCGGGACAGGGGGCTCAGCCCCAGCATTTT. This codes for CASKPGQGAQPQHF. The chain employs TRBV19 and TRBJ1-5, with 12 bases fitting TRBD1. CDR1 LNHDA and CDR2 SQIVND come from the germline V gene (reference sequence). V dropped 7 bases and J dropped 6; count of bases not matched to a gene: 4. This CDR3 has 14 amino acids. The complete variable domain, with remaining parts taken from reference TRBV19 and TRBJ1-5, reads DGGITQSPKYLFRKEGQNVTLSCEQNLNHDAMYWYRQDPGQGLRLIYYSQIVNDFQKGDIAEGYSVSREKKESFPLTVTSAQKNPTAFYLCASKPGQGAQPQHFGDGTRLSIL.